What follows is one T cell receptor (beta chain) and its context. Its antigen is currently unknown. Germline V gene data show CDR1 as SQVTM and CDR2 as ANQGSEA. CDR3 length: 12 residues. V shed 5 bases and J 6 bases; nucleotides not matched to a gene: 6. The sample belongs to a study of CD8+ T cells in alopecia areata. Study-level background: The drug, oral tofacitinib, was given to treated patients at 5 to 10 mg twice daily. The tofacitinib course ran for 6 to 18 months and was followed by 6 months off drug. Whole-study findings and limits: Scalp clonality and expanded CD8+ clones among the top 100 were significantly decreased by tofacitinib. Compared with normal scalp, lesional scalp had higher clonality and more expanded CD8+ clones.

Sample treatment: oral pan-JAK inhibitor, 5-10 mg twice daily. Sequencing templates came from extracted RNA that was reverse transcribed into cDNA. The table came from immunoSEQ multiplex PCR; TCRdb's copy has only in-frame clones and leaves some out. The sample carries a few hundred thousand clones, roughly three fifths recorded once. The clonotype was recovered from a human donor with alopecia areata. This sequence joins TRBV29-1 and TRBJ2-7, with 8 bases identical to TRBD2. The source material was CD4+ T cells sorted from blood, sampled at week 44, from a patient treated with tofacitinib. The CDR3 sequence is CSVRTSSSEQYF. In DNA, the CDR3 is TGCAGCGTTCGGACTAGCTCGTCCGAGCAGTACTTC.